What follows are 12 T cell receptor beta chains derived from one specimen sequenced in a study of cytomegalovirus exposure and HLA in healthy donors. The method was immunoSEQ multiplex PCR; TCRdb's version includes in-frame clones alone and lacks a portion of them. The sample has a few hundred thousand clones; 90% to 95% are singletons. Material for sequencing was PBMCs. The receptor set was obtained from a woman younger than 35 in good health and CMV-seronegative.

CDR3 nucleotide sequence: TGTGCCTGGAGTTTCAGATATGGCTACACCTTC. Protein product: CAWSFRYGYTF. V and J are TRBV30 and TRBJ1-2; D remains unclear. The V gene's germline CDR1 is GTSNPN and CDR2 SVGIG (reference sequence). The CDR3 runs 11 residues. Trimming took 2 bases from V and 5 from J, leaving 6 bases between them.

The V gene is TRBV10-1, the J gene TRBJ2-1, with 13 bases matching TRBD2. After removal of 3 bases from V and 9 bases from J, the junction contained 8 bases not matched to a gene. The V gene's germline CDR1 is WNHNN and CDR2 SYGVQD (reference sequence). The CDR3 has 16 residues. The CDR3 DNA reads TGCGCCAGCAGTGATCGCGGACTAGCGGGAGTGGTTGAGCAGTTCTTC. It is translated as CASSDRGLAGVVEQFF.

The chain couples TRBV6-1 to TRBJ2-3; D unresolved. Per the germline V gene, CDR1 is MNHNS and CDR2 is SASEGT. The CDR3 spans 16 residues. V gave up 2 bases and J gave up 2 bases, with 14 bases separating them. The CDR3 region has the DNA TGTGCCAGCAGTGAAAGTCGAGGAACTACCACAGATACGCAGTATTTT. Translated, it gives CASSESRGTTTDTQYF.

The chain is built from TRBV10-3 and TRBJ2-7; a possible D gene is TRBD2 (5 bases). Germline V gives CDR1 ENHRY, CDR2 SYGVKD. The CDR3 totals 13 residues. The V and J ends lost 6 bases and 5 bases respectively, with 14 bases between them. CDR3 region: CAIRGSEGDEQYF. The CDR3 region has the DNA TGTGCCATCAGGGGGAGCGAGGGCGACGAGCAGTACTTC.

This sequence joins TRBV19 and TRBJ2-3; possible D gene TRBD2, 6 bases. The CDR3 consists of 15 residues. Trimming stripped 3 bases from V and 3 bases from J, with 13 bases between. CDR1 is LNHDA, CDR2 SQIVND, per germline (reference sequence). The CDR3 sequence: CASSIGAGTTDTQYF. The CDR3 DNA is TGTGCCAGTAGTATTGGGGCAGGGACTACAGATACGCAGTATTTT.

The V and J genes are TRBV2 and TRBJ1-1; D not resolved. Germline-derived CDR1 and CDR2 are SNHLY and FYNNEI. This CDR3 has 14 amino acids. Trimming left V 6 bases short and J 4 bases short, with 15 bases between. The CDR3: CASSPAVGGTEAFF. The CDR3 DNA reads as TGTGCCAGCAGCCCTGCGGTGGGTGGCACTGAAGCTTTCTTT.

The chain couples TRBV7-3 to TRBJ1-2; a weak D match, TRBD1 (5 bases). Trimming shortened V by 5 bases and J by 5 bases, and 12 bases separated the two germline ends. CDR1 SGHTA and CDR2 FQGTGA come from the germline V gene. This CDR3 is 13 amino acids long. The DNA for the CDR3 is TGTGCCAGCAGCAACCCTCAGGGATATGGCTACACCTTC. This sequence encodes CASSNPQGYGYTF. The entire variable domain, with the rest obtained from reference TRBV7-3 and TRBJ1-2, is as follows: GAGVSQTPSNKVTEKGKYVELRCDPISGHTALYWYRQSLGQGPEFLIYFQGTGAADDSGLPNDRFFAVRPEGSVSTLKIQRTERGDSAVYLCASSNPQGYGYTFGSGTRLTVV.

The CDR3 DNA is TGTGCCACCAGCAGAGACTTCGGCAATGAGCAGTTCTTC. Translating it yields CATSRDFGNEQFF. The chain uses TRBV15 and TRBJ2-1, with unresolved D. The germline V gene has CDR1 LNHNV and CDR2 YYDKDF (reference sequence). With 0 bases removed from V and 6 bases from J, the gap between germline ends came to 6 bases. The CDR3 has 13 residues. Supplemented by reference TRBV15 and TRBJ2-1, the full variable domain reads DAMVIQNPRYQVTQFGKPVTLSCSQTLNHNVMYWYQQKSSQAPKLLFHYYDKDFNNEADTPDNFQSRRPNTSFCFLDIRSPGLGDTAMYLCATSRDFGNEQFFGPGTRLTVL.

The CDR3 DNA reads TGTGCCAGCAGCCACAGGACAGGGGGTTATGGCTACACCTTC. It is translated as CASSHRTGGYGYTF. The chain employs TRBV6-1 and TRBJ1-2; 10 bases are shared with TRBD1. Per the germline V gene, CDR1 is MNHNS and CDR2 is SASEGT. Unmatched junction bases numbered 6, after V lost 6 bases and J lost 5 bases. The CDR3 covers 14 residues.

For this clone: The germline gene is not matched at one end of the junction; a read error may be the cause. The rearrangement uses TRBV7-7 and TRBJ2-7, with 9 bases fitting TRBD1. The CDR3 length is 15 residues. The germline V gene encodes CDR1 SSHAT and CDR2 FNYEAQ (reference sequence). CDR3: CASSQTRTGVGEQYF. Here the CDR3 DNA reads TGTGCTAGCAGCCAAACGAGGACAGGGGTGGGGGAGCAGTACTTC.

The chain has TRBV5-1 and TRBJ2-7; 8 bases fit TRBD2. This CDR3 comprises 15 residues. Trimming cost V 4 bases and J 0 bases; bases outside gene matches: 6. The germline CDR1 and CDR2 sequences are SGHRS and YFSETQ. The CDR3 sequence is CASSQGLASSYEQYF. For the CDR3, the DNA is TGCGCCAGCAGCCAAGGACTAGCCTCCTCCTACGAGCAGTACTTC.

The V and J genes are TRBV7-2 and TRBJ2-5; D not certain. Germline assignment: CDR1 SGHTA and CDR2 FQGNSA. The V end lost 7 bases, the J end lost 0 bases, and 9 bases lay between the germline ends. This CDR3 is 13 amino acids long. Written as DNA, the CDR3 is TGTGCCAGCACCCCGGTCGACCAAGAGACCCAGTACTTC. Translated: CASTPVDQETQYF.